A single sample is the source of the 15 T cell receptor beta chains below, sequenced in a study of blood T cell repertoires in COVID-19. The assay was immunoSEQ multiplex PCR, and TCRdb's table has in-frame clones only and misses some. This sample has approximately 270,000 clones, with about 91% found just once. Source material: peripheral blood. The receptors stem from a man older than 75 with acute or convalescent COVID-19.

This rearrangement joins TRBV28 to TRBJ1-5; D call uncertain. This CDR3 has 15 amino acids. CDR1 is MDHEN, CDR2 SYDVKM, per germline. The V end was cut by 3 bases, the J end by 9 bases, with 18 bases between. The CDR3 coding sequence is TGTGCCAGCAGTTTGGTTTCGGGCGCCCGGGGGCCCCAGCATTTT. This sequence encodes CASSLVSGARGPQHF.

V gene TRBV7-3 combines with J gene TRBJ2-5; the match to TRBD1 covers 7 bases. CDR1 is SGHTA, CDR2 FQGTGA, per germline. Germline trimming cut 5 bases from V and 5 bases from J; bases unmatched to any gene: 5. The CDR3 extends over 13 amino acids. This chain's CDR3 is CASSTTGRETQYF. The DNA of the CDR3 is TGTGCCAGCAGCACGACAGGGCGGGAGACCCAGTACTTC. Filled out from reference TRBV7-3 and TRBJ2-5, the complete variable domain reads GAGVSQTPSNKVTEKGKYVELRCDPISGHTALYWYRQSLGQGPEFLIYFQGTGAADDSGLPNDRFFAVRPEGSVSTLKIQRTERGDSAVYLCASSTTGRETQYFGPGTRLLVL.

The chain has TRBV6-2 or TRBV6-3 and TRBJ2-2, with 13 bases lining up with TRBD2. This CDR3 spans 15 amino acids. Germline V lookup: CDR1 MNHEY, CDR2 SVGEGT. V lost 5 bases to trimming and J lost 6 bases; unmatched junction nucleotides: 3. In nucleotides, the CDR3 is TGTGCCAGCAGTGGACTAGCGGGGGAGGCCGGGGAGCTGTTTTTT. The encoded protein is CASSGLAGEAGELFF.

The V and J genes are TRBV6-5 and TRBJ1-3; weak D call: TRBD1 (5 bases). Trimming removed 7 bases at V and 4 bases at J, with 8 bases between. Looked up from germline, CDR1 is MNHEY and CDR2 is SVGAGI. The CDR3 runs 12 residues. CDR3 residues: CASTSGGNTIYF. The CDR3 nucleotides are TGTGCCAGCACTTCAGGGGGAAACACCATATATTTT.

V is TRBV7-2 and J is TRBJ2-5, with 9 bases aligning to TRBD1. V was clipped by 6 bases and J by 5 bases; unmatched bases: 7. Germline CDR1 SGHTA, CDR2 FQGNSA. The CDR3 consists of 14 residues. For the CDR3, the DNA is TGTGCCAGCAGTCAGGGACAGGGAGGTGAGACCCAGTACTTC. This gives the protein CASSQGQGGETQYF.

The chain uses TRBV18 and TRBJ1-6; TRBD1 matches 10 bases. V shed 6 bases and J 7 bases; nucleotides not matched to a gene: 6. In germline, CDR1 is KGHSH, CDR2 LQKENI. The CDR3 spans 15 residues. In DNA form, the CDR3 reads TGTGCCAGCTCGTTGGGACAGGGGCAGAATTCACCCCTCCACTTT. It codes for CASSLGQGQNSPLHF. Based on the CDR3 plus reference TRBV18 and TRBJ1-6, the full variable domain is NAGVMQNPRHLVRRRGQEARLRCSPMKGHSHVYWYRQLPEEGLKFMVYLQKENIIDESGMPKERFSAEFPKEGPSILRIQQVVRGDSAAYFCASSLGQGQNSPLHFGNGTRLTVT.

The chain carries TRBV3-1 (or the pseudogene TRBV3-2) and TRBJ2-1; a weak D match, TRBD1 (5 bases). The germline V gene encodes CDR1 LGHDT and CDR2 YNNKEL (reference sequence). The CDR3 totals 14 residues. Trimming took off 8 bases at V and 4 bases at J, with 15 bases between the two ends. DNA of the CDR3: TGTGCCAGCCGCATGAAGGGGAAGTACAATGAGCAGTTCTTC. It specifies CASRMKGKYNEQFF.

The chain recombines TRBV7-2 with TRBJ2-2, with a possible D match to TRBD2 (6 bases). The CDR3 loop spans 17 amino acids. From germline, CDR1 is SGHTA and CDR2 FQGNSA. V lost 1 base to trimming and J lost 2 bases, with 14 bases between them. CDR3 amino acids: CASSLGLALINTGELFF. The DNA of the CDR3 is TGTGCCAGCAGCTTAGGGCTAGCGCTGATAAACACCGGGGAGCTGTTTTTT.

The CDR3 DNA is TGTGCCAGCAGCTCCAGGGGCCCTGGGGCCAACGTCCTGACTTTC. As protein: CASSSRGPGANVLTF. The V gene is TRBV7-9, the J gene TRBJ2-6; tentatively, D is TRBD1 (6 bases). Trimming cost V 4 bases and J 2 bases, with 9 bases left between them. Per the germline V gene, CDR1 is SEHNR and CDR2 is FQNEAQ (reference sequence). The CDR3 is made up of 15 amino acids.

The chain couples TRBV10-3 to TRBJ2-4; the match to TRBD2 covers 9 bases. This CDR3 has 16 amino acids. CDR1 and CDR2 (germline): ENHRY, SYGVKD. Losses at the gene ends were 6 bases for V and 10 bases for J; bases not matched to a gene: 16. The chain's CDR3 is CAISSGVAGVTYIQYF. The CDR3 DNA follows: TGTGCCATCAGCTCCGGGGTAGCGGGGGTCACATATATTCAGTACTTC.

The chain carries TRBV20-1 and TRBJ2-3; 12 bases align to TRBD1. V was pared by 3 bases and J by 5 bases, with 9 bases of the junction left unmatched. CDR3 length: 16 residues. Per germline, CDR1 DFQATT and CDR2 SNEGSKA (reference sequence). CDR3: CSASTWDRGRGDTQYF. The CDR3 DNA sequence: TGCAGTGCTAGTACCTGGGACAGGGGGCGAGGAGATACGCAGTATTTT.

The chain links TRBV5-4 to TRBJ2-7; D is uncertain. The V gene's germline CDR1 is SGHNT and CDR2 YYREEE (reference sequence). The CDR3 has 14 amino acids. Deletions cut 4 bases from V and 0 bases from J, with 11 bases between. This CDR3 reads CASSRDSSSYEQYF. CDR3 nucleotide sequence: TGTGCCAGCAGCCGAGACTCGAGCTCCTACGAGCAGTACTTC.

The chain combines TRBV27 with TRBJ1-2, with TRBD1 matching over 7 bases. J lost 3 bases, V lost 7 bases, and 11 bases had no gene match. Germline CDR1 MNHEY, CDR2 SMNVEV (reference sequence). The CDR3 totals 15 residues. CDR3 nucleotide sequence: TGTGCCAGCACCTACAGGGGCACTGGGGACTATGGCTACACCTTC. Residues: CASTYRGTGDYGYTF.

This clone has just one count. CDR3 region: CASMAGSYQPQHF. The CDR3 DNA reads TGTGCCAGCATGGCAGGGTCCTATCAGCCCCAGCATTTT. This rearrangement joins TRBV12-3 or TRBV12-4 to TRBJ1-5; maybe TRBD1 (5 bases). Trimming pared 7 bases from V and 5 bases from J, leaving 12 bases between. This CDR3 contains 13 residues.

The genes are TRBV29-1 and TRBJ2-1, with 8 bases identical to TRBD1. Germline lookup yields CDR1 SQVTM and CDR2 ANQGSEA. CDR3 length: 14 residues. V gave up 4 bases and J gave up 1 base; unmatched junction bases: 3. CDR3 amino acids: CSVARQGSYNEQFF. CDR3 DNA sequence: TGCAGCGTTGCGAGACAGGGGTCCTACAATGAGCAGTTCTTC.